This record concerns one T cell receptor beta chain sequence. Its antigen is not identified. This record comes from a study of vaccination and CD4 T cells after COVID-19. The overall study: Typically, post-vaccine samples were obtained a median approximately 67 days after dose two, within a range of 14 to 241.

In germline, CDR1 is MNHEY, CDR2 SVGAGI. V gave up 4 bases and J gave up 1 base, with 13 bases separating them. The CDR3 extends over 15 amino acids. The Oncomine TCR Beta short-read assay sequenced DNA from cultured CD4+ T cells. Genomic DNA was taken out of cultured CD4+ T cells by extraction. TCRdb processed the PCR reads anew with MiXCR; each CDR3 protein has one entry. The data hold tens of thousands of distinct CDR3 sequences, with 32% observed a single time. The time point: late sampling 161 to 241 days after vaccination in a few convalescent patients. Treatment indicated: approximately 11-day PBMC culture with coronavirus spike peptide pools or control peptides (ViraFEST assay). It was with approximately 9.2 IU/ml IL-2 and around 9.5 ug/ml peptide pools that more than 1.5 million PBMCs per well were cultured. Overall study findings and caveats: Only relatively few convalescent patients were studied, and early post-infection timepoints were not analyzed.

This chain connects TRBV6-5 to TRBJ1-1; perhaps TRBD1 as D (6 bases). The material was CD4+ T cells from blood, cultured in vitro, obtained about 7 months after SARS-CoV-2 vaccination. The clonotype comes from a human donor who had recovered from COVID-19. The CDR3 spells CASSSLARGNTEAFF. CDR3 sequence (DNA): TGTGCCAGCAGTTCCCTGGCCAGGGGGAACACTGAAGCTTTCTTT.